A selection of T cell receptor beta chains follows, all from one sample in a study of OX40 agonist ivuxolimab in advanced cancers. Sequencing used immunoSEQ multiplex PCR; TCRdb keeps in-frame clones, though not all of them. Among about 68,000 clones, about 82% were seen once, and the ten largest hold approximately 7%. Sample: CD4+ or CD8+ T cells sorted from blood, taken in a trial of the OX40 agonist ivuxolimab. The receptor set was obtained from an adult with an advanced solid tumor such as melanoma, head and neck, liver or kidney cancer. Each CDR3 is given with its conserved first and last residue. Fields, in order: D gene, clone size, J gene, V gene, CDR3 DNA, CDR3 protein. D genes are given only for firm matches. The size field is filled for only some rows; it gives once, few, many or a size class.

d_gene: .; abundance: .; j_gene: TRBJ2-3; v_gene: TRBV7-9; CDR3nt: TGTGCCAGCGGTTTAGGAGGCGTAACAGATACGCAGTATTTT; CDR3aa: CASGLGGVTDTQYF
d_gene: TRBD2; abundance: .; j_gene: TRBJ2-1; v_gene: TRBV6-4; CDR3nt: TGTGCCAGCAGTGACTCGGCGGGGGGCGTCAATGAGCAGTTCTTC; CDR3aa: CASSDSAGGVNEQFF
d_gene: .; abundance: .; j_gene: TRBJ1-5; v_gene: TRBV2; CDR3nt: TGTGCCAGCAGGGGGGGGCAGGTTAGCAATCAGCCCCAGCATTTT; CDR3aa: CASRGGQVSNQPQHF
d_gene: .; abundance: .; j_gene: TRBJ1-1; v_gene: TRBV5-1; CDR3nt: TGCGCCAGCAGCTTGGCGAGAGAGGAAGCTTTCTTT; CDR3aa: CASSLAREEAFF
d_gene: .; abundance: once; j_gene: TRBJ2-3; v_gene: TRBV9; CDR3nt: TGTGCCTCAACGGGGGCGGGGTACACAGATACGCAGTATTTT; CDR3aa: CASTGAGYTDTQYF
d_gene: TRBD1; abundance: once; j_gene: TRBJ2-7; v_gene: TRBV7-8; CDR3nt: TGTGCCAGCAGCTCCCGGACAGGGGGCAGCTACGAGCAGTACTTC; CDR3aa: CASSSRTGGSYEQYF
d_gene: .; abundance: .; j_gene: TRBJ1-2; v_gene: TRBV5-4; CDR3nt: TGTGCCAGCAGCTTTTCGTTAAACTATGGCTACACCTTC; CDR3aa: CASSFSLNYGYTF
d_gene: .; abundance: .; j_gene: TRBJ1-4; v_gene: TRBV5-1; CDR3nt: TGCGCCAGCAGGATCGGGGATTCTAATGAAAAACTGTTTTTT; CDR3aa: CASRIGDSNEKLFF
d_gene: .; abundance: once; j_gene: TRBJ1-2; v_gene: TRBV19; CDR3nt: TGTGCCAGTAGCAAGGAGAGGGTAGGAATTGATGGCTACACCTTC; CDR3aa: CASSKERVGIDGYTF
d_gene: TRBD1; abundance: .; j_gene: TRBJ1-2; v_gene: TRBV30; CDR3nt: TGTGCCTGGAGCGGGGGGACAGATCATGGCTACACCTTC; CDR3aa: CAWSGGTDHGYTF
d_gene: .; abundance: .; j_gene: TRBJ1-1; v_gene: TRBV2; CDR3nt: TGTGCCAGCGCGTATACGGACACTGAAGCTTTCTTT; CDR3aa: CASAYTDTEAFF
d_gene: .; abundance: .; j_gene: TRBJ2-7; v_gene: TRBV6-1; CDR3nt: TGTGCCAGCAGTGAAGCGCCTGATTTAGGAATTTTCGAGCAGTACTTC; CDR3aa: CASSEAPDLGIFEQYF
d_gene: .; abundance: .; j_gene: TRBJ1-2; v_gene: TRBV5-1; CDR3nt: TGCGCCAGCAGCCCCACCTGGGGGAGGTTGAGCTACACCTTC; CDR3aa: CASSPTWGRLSYTF
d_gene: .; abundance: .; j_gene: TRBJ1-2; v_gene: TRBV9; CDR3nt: TGTGCCAGCAGCAAGGACAGTCTCTATGGCTACACCTTC; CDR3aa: CASSKDSLYGYTF
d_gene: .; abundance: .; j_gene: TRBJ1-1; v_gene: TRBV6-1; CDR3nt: TGTGCCAGCAGTGAACCGGGGATGAACACTGAAGCTTTCTTT; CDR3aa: CASSEPGMNTEAFF
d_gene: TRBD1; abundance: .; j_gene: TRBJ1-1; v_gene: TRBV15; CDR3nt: TGTGCCACCAGCCCGAATGACAGGGAGGAAGCTTTCTTT; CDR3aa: CATSPNDREEAFF
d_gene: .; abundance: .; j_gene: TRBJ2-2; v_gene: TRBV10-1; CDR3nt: TGCGCCAGCAGTGAGATGGGGAGAGGCGGGGAGCTGTTTTTT; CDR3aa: CASSEMGRGGELFF
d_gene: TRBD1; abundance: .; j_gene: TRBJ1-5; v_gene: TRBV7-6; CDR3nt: TGTGCCAGCAGCTTAGAGGGGGCCAGCAATCAGCCCCAGCATTTT; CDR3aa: CASSLEGASNQPQHF
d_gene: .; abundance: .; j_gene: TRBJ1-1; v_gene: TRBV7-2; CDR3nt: TGTGCCAGCAGCCCAACCACGCGGGTCAGGACTGAAGCTTTCTTT; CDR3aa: CASSPTTRVRTEAFF
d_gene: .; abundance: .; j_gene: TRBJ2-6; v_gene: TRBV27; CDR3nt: TGTGCCAGCAGTTTACTCGGACAGCCCCGATCTGGGGCCAACGTCCTGACTTTC; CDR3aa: CASSLLGQPRSGANVLTF
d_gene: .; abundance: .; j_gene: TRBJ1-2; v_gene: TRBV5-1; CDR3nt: TGCGCCAGCAGCTTGGACGGATATGGCTACACCTTC; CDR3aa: CASSLDGYGYTF
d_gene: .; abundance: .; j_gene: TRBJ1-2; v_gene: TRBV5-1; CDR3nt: TGCGCCAGCAGCTTAGGGGACAAGAACTATGGCTACACCTTC; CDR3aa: CASSLGDKNYGYTF
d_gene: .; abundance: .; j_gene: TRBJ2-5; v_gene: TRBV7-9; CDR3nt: TGTGCCAGCAGCTCAATGGAGCAAGAGACCCAGTACTTC; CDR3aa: CASSSMEQETQYF
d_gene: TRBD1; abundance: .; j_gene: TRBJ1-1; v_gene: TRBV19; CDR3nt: TGTGCCAGTAGGCCTCGGGACAGTTCAGGGCACACTGAAGCTTTCTTT; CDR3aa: CASRPRDSSGHTEAFF
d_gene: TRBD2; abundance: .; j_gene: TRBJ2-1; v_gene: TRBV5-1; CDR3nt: TGCGCCAGCAGCCCGACCAGCGGGACCTACAATGAGCAGTTCTTC; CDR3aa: CASSPTSGTYNEQFF
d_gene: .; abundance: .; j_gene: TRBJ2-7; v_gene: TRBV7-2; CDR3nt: TGTGCCAGCAGCTTACCCGGGAAACCCTACGAGCAGTACTTC; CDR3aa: CASSLPGKPYEQYF
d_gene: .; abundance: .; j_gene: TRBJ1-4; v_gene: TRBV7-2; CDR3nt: TGTGCCAGCAGCCCGGGCCCCTTGGAAAAACTGTTTTTT; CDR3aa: CASSPGPLEKLFF
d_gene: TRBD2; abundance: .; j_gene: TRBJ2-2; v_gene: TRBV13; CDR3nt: TGTGCCAGCAGCCAACTAGCGGGGGGGTATATCCCGAACACCGGGGAGCTGTTTTTT; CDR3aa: CASSQLAGGYIPNTGELFF
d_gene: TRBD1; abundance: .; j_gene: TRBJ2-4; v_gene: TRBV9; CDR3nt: TGTGCCAGCAGCGTAGACCCAGGGGGAAGGACCAAAAACATTCAGTACTTC; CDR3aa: CASSVDPGGRTKNIQYF
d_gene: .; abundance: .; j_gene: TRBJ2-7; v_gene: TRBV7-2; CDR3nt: TGTGCCAGCAGCTTAAGTGCCGTTCCGAAGCAGTACTTC; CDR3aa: CASSLSAVPKQYF
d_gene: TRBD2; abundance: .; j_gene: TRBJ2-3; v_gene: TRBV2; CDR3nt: TGTGCCAGCAGGGGGACTAGCGGGAGCTTAGATACGCAGTATTTT; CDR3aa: CASRGTSGSLDTQYF
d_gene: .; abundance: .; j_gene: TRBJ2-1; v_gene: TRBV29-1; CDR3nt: TGCAGCGTCCTTAGTTACAATGAGCAGTTCTTC; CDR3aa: CSVLSYNEQFF
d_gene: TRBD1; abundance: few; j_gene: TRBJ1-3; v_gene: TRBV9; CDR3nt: TGTGCCAGCAGCCCGGGACAGGGGGGCGGCGAGGCCATATATTTT; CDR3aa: CASSPGQGGGEAIYF
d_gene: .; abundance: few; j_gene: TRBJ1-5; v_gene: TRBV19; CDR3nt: TGTGCCACTAGGGACTTCAACAATCAGCCCCAGCATTTT; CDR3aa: CATRDFNNQPQHF
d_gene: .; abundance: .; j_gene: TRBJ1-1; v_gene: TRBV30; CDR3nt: TGTGCCTCTTCGGGGATAGTGATGAACACTGAAGCTTTCTTT; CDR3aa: CASSGIVMNTEAFF
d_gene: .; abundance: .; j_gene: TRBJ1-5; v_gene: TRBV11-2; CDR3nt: TGTGCCAGCAGCTCCGCATTCGGGACACCTTATAGCAATCAGCCCCAGCATTTT; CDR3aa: CASSSAFGTPYSNQPQHF
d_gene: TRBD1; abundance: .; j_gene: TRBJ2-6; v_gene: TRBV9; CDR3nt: TGTGCCAGCAGCGTAGTTCCAGACAGGGCTGGGGCCAACGTCCTGACTTTC; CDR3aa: CASSVVPDRAGANVLTF
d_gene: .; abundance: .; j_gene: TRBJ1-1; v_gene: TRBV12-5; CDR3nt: TGTGCTAGTGGACCAGAGGGGACTGAAGCTTTCTTT; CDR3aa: CASGPEGTEAFF
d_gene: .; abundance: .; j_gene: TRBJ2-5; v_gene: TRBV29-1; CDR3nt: TGCAGCGGGGCAGGGGGGCGCGGGGAGACCCAGTACTTC; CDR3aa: CSGAGGRGETQYF
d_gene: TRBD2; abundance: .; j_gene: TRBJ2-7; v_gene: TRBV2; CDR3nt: TGTGCCAGCAACGGGGGACTCGGGGGGGACGAGCAGTACTTC; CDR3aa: CASNGGLGGDEQYF
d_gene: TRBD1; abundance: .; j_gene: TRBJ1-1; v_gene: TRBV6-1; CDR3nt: TGTGCCAGCAGTGAGGACAGGTTCCGGATGACGAACACTGAAGCTTTCTTT; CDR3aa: CASSEDRFRMTNTEAFF
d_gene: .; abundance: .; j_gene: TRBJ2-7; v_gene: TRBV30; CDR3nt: TGTGCCTGGAGTGTACTGGCGGACTACGAGCAGTACTTC; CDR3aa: CAWSVLADYEQYF
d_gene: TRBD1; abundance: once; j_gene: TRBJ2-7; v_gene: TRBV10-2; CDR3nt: TGCGCCAGCCGCCCAACAGGGGGCGACGAGCAGTACTTC; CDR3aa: CASRPTGGDEQYF
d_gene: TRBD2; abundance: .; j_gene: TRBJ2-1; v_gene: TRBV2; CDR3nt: TGTGCCAGCAGTGCAGCGGGAGGGAGGAGTGAGCAGTTCTTC; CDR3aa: CASSAAGGRSEQFF
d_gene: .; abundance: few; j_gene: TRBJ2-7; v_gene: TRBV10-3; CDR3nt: TGTGCCATCAGTGAACACTACGAGCAGTACTTC; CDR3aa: CAISEHYEQYF
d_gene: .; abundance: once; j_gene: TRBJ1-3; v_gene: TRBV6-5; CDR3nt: TGTGCCAGCAGTAAGGGCCGCTCTGGAAACACCATATATTTT; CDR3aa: CASSKGRSGNTIYF
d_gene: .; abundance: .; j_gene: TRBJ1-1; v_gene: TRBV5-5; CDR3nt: TGTGCCAGCAGCTTGGGTAGCCAGCCGAATCATGAAGCTTTCTTT; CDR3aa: CASSLGSQPNHEAFF
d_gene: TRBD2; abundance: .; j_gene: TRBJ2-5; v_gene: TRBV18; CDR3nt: TGTGCCAGCTCGCACCGGGGGGAAGAGACCCAGTACTTC; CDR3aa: CASSHRGEETQYF
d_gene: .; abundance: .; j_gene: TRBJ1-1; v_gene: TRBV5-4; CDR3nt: TGTGCCAGCAGCTTGGATTTGAACACTGAAGCTTTCTTT; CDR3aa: CASSLDLNTEAFF
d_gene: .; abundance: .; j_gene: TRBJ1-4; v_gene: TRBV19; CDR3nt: TGTGCCAGTAGTACCCGTGGGGGGGCTGGGGAAAAACTGTTTTTT; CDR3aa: CASSTRGGAGEKLFF
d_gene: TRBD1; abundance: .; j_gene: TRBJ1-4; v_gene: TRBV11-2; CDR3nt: TGTGCCAGCAGCCTAAGGGCGGACAGGGGAATTAGAGAACTGTTTTTT; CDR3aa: CASSLRADRGIRELFF
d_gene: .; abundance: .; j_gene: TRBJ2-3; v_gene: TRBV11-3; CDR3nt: TGTGCCAGCAGCTTATCTGGAACCACAGATACGCAGTATTTT; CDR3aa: CASSLSGTTDTQYF
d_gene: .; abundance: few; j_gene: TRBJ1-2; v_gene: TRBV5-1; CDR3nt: TGCGCCAGCAGCCCCGAAGGGGATTTCGGCTACACCTTC; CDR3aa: CASSPEGDFGYTF
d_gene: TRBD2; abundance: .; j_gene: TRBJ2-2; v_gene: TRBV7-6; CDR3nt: TGTGCCAGCAGCCAACTTAGCGGGAGTCGCACCGGGGAGCTGTTTTTT; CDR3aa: CASSQLSGSRTGELFF